This T cell receptor (beta chain) is from a study of vaccination and CD4 T cells after COVID-19. Study-level background: Post-diagnosis, post-COVID samples were collected after a median approximately 97 days, ranging 35 to 161. Timing of post-vaccine sample collection was a median roughly 70 days after dose two, with a range of 14 to 241. Notes on the study in general: Convalescent patients had 304 of 307 vaccine-specific clones showing spike mono-reactivity. The study found that a median about 87% of reactive clones in convalescent patients appeared only post-vaccination.

With the Oncomine TCR Beta short-read assay, DNA from cultured CD4+ T cells was sequenced. TCRdb recomputed calls from the PCR reads with MiXCR, one row per CDR3 protein. The sample carries under 5,000 distinct CDR3 sequences, roughly 20% recorded once. Described treatment: roughly 11-day PBMC culture with coronavirus spike peptide pools or control peptides (ViraFEST assay). Of note for this clonotype: Its antigen remains unknown.

The CDR3 has 16 residues. The V gene end was trimmed by 4 bases and the J gene end by 1 base; junction bases not matched to a gene: 11. Germline V gene sequence: CDR1 SGHNT, CDR2 YYREEE (reference sequence). The chain has TRBV5-4 and TRBJ2-7, with TRBD2 matching over 7 bases. The sequence was obtained from a human donor who had recovered from COVID-19. Specimen: CD4+ T cells from blood, cultured in vitro, collected after SARS-CoV-2 vaccination. The CDR3 DNA reads as TGTGCCAGCAGCCCCGGAACGGAGCGGGGTTCCTACGAGCAGTACTTC. It translates to CASSPGTERGSYEQYF.